This T cell receptor (beta chain) stems from a study of a mutant IDH1 vaccine in newly diagnosed glioma. The time point: baseline, week 1 (first vaccination visit). Treatment reported: pre-vaccination baseline after standard-of-care therapy. Clones were sequenced by immunoSEQ multiplex PCR, and TCRdb holds only the in-frame ones, with some missing. The sample includes around 24,000 clones, 90% to 95% seen only once; the top ten take under 9.5%. This clone was picked up one time. Trimming shortened V by 0 bases and J by 0 bases, and 8 bases separated the two germline ends. Germline V gene sequence: CDR1 SGHNT, CDR2 YYREEE (reference sequence). This CDR3 is 15 amino acids long.

The source is a man aged 25-40 years with glioma. The gene calls are TRBV5-4 and TRBJ2-3, with D possibly TRBD1 on 5 matching bases. This sample comprised PBMCs, obtained from a glioma patient treated with radiotherapy, temozolomide or both. CDR3 region: CASSLGTRSTDTQYF. CDR3 nucleotide sequence: TGTGCCAGCAGCTTGGGGACACGGAGCACAGATACGCAGTATTTT.